This is a list of T cell receptor beta chains from one sample in a study of glioma-infiltrating T cells. TCRdb called the multiplex PCR reads again in MiXCR, with one record for every CDR3 protein. The repertoire includes 150,000 or so distinct CDR3 sequences, about two fifths of them detected once, and about a fifth sits in the top ten. The sample taken for sequencing was glioma tissue, nonneoplastic brain tissue, or PBMCs (not recorded which). These receptors all come from a human donor with low-grade glioma or glioblastoma, undergoing nonglioma brain surgery, or in good health (not recorded which). CDR3s include the opening cysteine and the closing phenylalanine or tryptophan. The D gene is left open where the match is weak. Clone size is stated in some rows and not others, as once, few, many or a class when expanded.

TRBV6-1	-	few	12	TRBJ2-3	TGTGCCAGCAGTGCGGACACAGATACGCAGTATTTT	CASSADTDTQYF
TRBV4-3	TRBD1	few	14	TRBJ2-5	TGCGCCAGCAGCCCGGATAGGGGGCTAGAGACCCAGTACTTC	CASSPDRGLETQYF
TRBV11-2	-	-	13	TRBJ1-1	TGTGCCAGCAGCTTCTCGGGAAGACCTGAAGCTTTCTTT	CASSFSGRPEAFF
TRBV20-1	TRBD2	-	15	TRBJ2-1	TGCAGTGCTACAAACCAACTAGCGGGGAACAATGAGCAGTTCTTC	CSATNQLAGNNEQFF
TRBV29-1	TRBD1	once	14	TRBJ1-4	TGCAGCGCCCAAGGGACAGCAACTAATGAAAAACTGTTTTTT	CSAQGTATNEKLFF
TRBV6-1	TRBD1	few	13	TRBJ2-7	TGTGCCGTTCGGACAGGGGGCGTCTACGAGCAGTACTTC	CAVRTGGVYEQYF
TRBV20-1	-	-	14	TRBJ2-7	TGCAGTGCTAGAGATCCCCGGGTCGACTACGAGCAGTACTTC	CSARDPRVDYEQYF
TRBV20-1	TRBD1	-	12	TRBJ2-7	TGCAGTGCCGAGACAGGGGGCGACGAGCAGTACTTC	CSAETGGDEQYF
TRBV28	TRBD2	-	15	TRBJ2-1	TGTGCCAGCAGTTTATCCGGAGCGGGGGGCGATGAGCAGTTCTTC	CASSLSGAGGDEQFF
TRBV7-2	-	many	12	TRBJ1-1	TGTGCCAGTCGAGGGCAGTACACTGAAGCTTTCTTT	CASRGQYTEAFF
TRBV6-1	TRBD1	many	15	TRBJ1-1	TGTGCCAGCAGGAGAACAGGGGGCGCGAACACTGAAGCTTTCTTT	CASRRTGGANTEAFF
TRBV5-4	-	-	12	TRBJ2-3	TGTGCCAGCAGATACGGACTAGATACGCAGTATTTT	CASRYGLDTQYF
TRBV27	TRBD2	-	13	TRBJ2-1	TGTGCCAGCAGTATCGGGACTAGGAATGAGCAGTTCTTC	CASSIGTRNEQFF
TRBV6-5	-	few	13	TRBJ2-3	TGTGCCAGCAGTTTTTCATACACAGATACGCAGTATTTT	CASSFSYTDTQYF
TRBV7-8	-	once	15	TRBJ1-1	TGTGCCAGCAGCTCGAGGACGAGGGGGAACACTGAAGCTTTCTTT	CASSSRTRGNTEAFF
TRBV6-1	TRBD2	-	17	TRBJ2-3	TGTGCCAGCAGTGGGTGGACTAGCGGGGGGCAAACAGATACGCAGTATTTT	CASSGWTSGGQTDTQYF
TRBV10-2	-	few	12	TRBJ2-5	TGCGCCAGCCGGGACGGTCAGAAGACCCAGTACTTC	CASRDGQKTQYF
TRBV29-1	-	-	15	TRBJ1-1	TGCAGCGTTGGTCCCGGTTGGGGGGTGAGCACTGAAGCTTTCTTT	CSVGPGWGVSTEAFF
TRBV6-9	TRBD2	-	16	TRBJ2-1	TGTGCCAGCAGTTATCCACTAGCGGGTCTATACAATGAGAAGTTCTTC	CASSYPLAGLYNEKFF
TRBV6-2/TRBV6-3	-	-	12	TRBJ1-1	TGTGCCAGCAGTTACGGGTGGACTGAAGCTTTCTTT	CASSYGWTEAFF
TRBV19	-	once	15	TRBJ1-2	TGTGCCAGTAGTATACAGGAGGAGGCTACGGATGGCTACACCTTC	CASSIQEEATDGYTF
TRBV6-2/TRBV6-3	-	few	11	TRBJ2-1	TGTGCCAGCAGTTACCCCTCTGAGCAGTTCTTC	CASSYPSEQFF
TRBV6-2/TRBV6-3	-	-	14	TRBJ1-5	TGTGCCAGCAGCGCGACAGGAGCATCTCAGCCCCAGCATTTT	CASSATGASQPQHF
TRBV28	-	few	14	TRBJ2-7	TGTGCCAGCAGTCTCCCAGACGGAACCTACGAGCAGTACTTC	CASSLPDGTYEQYF
TRBV6-2/TRBV6-3	TRBD2	-	16	TRBJ2-3	TGTGCCAGCAGTTGGCACTCAAGCGGGGGCACAGATACGCAGTATTTT	CASSWHSSGGTDTQYF
TRBV29-1	TRBD2	-	13	TRBJ2-7	TGCAGCGTTTATAGCGGGAACTCCTACGAGCAGTACTTC	CSVYSGNSYEQYF